This TCR beta chain was recorded in a study of blood T cell repertoires in COVID-19. Overall study: In each case, the material was cDNA or gDNA derived from T cells, B-cell-depleted T cells, or PBMCs.

CDR3 length: 16 amino acids. Between the trimmed V and J ends, which lost 0 bases and 15 bases, there was a span of 25 bases. Germline V gives CDR1 SGDLS, CDR2 YYNGEE. Original methodology: Counts of nucleated cells, estimated from reference gene primer amplification, were obtained. Profiled with immunoSEQ multiplex PCR; TCRdb holds only in-frame clones, not every one. The DNA was the basis for D and trimming; V, J and clone size are from that table. Among 90,000 to 130,000 clones, 75% to 80% were seen once, and the ten largest hold 16%. The chain combines TRBV9 with TRBJ2-1, with D maybe TRBD1 (6 bases). The sequencing input was peripheral blood. The source of this sequence is an elderly woman with active or convalescent COVID-19. The CDR3 reads CASSVGSSRGNLPTFF. The CDR3 nucleotides read TGTGCCAGCAGCGTAGGAAGTAGCAGGGGTAATCTACCGACGTTCTTC.